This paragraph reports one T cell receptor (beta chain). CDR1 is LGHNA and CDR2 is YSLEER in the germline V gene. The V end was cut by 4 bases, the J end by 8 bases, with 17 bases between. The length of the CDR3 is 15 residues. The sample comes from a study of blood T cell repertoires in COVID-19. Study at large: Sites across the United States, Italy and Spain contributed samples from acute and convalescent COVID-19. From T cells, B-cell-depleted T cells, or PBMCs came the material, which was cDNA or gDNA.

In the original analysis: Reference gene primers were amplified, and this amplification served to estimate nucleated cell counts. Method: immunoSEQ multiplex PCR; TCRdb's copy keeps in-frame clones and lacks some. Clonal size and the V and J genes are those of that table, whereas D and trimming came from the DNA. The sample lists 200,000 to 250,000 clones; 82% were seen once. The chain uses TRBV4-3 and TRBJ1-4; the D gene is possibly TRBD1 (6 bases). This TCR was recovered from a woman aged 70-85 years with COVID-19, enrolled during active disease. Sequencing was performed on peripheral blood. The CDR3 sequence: CASSPMGALGEKLFF. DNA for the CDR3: TGCGCCAGCAGCCCTATGGGGGCGTTAGGCGAAAAACTGTTTTTT.